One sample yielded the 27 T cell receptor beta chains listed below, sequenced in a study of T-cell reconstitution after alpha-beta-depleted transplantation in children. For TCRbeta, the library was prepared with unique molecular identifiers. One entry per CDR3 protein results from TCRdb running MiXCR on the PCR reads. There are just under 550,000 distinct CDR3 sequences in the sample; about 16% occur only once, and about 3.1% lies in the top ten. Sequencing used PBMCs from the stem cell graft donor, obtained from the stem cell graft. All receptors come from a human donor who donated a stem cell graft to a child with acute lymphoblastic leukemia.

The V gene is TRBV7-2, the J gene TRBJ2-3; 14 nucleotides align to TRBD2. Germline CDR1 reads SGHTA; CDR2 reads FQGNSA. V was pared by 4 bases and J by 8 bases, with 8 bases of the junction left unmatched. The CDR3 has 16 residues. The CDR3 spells CASSSKSGLAGVTQYF. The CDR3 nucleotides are TGTGCCAGCAGCTCCAAGTCGGGACTAGCGGGAGTTACGCAGTATTTT.

The CDR3 protein is CASSRDLGSSYEQYF. The CDR3 region has the DNA TGTGCCAGCAGCCGAGACCTTGGGAGCTCCTACGAGCAGTACTTC. This chain joins TRBV14 and TRBJ2-7; D is perhaps TRBD2 (5 bases). V dropped 4 bases and J dropped 0 bases, with 13 bases sitting between them. Germline CDR1 and CDR2: SGHDN and FVKESK. This CDR3 contains 15 residues.

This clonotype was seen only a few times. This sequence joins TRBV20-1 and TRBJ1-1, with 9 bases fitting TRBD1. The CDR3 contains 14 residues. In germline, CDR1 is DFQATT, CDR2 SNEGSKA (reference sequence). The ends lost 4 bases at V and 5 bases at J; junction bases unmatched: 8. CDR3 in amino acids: CSATRDRAQTEAFF. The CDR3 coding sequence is TGCAGTGCTACCCGGGACAGGGCTCAAACTGAAGCTTTCTTT.

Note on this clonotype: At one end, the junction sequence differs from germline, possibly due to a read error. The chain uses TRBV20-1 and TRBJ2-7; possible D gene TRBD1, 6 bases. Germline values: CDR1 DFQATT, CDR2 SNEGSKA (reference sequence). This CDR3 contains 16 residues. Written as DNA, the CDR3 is TGCTGTGCTAGAGAGGGAACAGGGCCTTTCTCCTACGAGCAGTACTTC. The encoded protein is CCAREGTGPFSYEQYF.

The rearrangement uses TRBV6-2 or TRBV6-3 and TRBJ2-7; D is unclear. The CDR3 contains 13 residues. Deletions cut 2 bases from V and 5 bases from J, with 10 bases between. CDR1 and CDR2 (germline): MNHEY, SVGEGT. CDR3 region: CASSYGSRNEQYF. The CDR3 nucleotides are TGTGCCAGCAGTTACGGCAGCAGAAACGAGCAGTACTTC.

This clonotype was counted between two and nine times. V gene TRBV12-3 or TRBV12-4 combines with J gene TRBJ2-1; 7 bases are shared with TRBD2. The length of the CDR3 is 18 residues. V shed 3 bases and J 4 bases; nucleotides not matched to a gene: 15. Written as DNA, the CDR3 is TGTGCCAGCAGTTTGGTCGGGAACCGACTAGCACGTTACAATGAGCAGTTCTTC. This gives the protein CASSLVGNRLARYNEQFF.

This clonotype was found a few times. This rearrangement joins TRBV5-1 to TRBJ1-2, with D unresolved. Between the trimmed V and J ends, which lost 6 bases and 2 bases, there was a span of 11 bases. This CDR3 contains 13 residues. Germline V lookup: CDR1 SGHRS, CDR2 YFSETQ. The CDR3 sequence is CASTFQGNYGYTF. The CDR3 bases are TGCGCCAGCACCTTTCAAGGAAACTATGGCTACACCTTC.

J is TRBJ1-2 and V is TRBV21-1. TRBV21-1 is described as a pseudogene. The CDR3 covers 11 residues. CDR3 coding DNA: TGTGCCAGCAGCAATGGGAACGGCTACACCTTC. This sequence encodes CASSNGNGYTF.

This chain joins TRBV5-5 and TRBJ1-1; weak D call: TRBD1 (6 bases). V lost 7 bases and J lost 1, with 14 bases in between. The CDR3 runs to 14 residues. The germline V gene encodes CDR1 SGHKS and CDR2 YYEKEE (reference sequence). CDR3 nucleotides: TGTGCCAGCGACGGGGGCAGGACGAACACTGAAGCTTTCTTT. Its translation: CASDGGRTNTEAFF.

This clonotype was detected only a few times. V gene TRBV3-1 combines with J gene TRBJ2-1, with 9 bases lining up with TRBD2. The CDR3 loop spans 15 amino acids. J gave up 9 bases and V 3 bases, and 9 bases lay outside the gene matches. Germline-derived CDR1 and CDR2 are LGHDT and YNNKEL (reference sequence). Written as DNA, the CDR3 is TGTGCCAGCAGCCATATCGCGAGCGGGAGGTTTGAGCAGTTCTTC. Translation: CASSHIASGRFEQFF.

DNA for the CDR3: TGTGCCAGCAGTTACTCTGGGACTAGCGGGAGACGAGGCGGGGAGCTGTTTTTT. This encodes CASSYSGTSGRRGGELFF. The genes are TRBV6-5 and TRBJ2-2; TRBD2 agrees at 14 bases. The germline V gene has CDR1 MNHEY and CDR2 SVGAGI. Trimming removed 0 bases from V and 7 bases from J; junction bases left unmatched: 7. CDR3 length equals 18 residues.

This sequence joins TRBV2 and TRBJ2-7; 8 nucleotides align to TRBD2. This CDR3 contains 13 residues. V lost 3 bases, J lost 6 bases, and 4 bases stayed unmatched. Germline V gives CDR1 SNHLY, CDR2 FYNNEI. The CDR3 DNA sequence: TGTGCCAGCAGTGACGGGGGGGCGGGCGAGCAGTACTTC. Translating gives CASSDGGAGEQYF.

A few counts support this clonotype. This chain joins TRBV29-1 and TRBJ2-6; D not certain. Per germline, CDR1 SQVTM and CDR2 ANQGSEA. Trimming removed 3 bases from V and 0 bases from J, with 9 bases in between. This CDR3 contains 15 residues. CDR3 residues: CSVEYFSSGANVLTF. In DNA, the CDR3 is TGCAGCGTTGAGTATTTCAGCTCTGGGGCCAACGTCCTGACTTTC.

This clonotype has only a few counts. The CDR3 is CASSASWGQGDIQYF. CDR3 coding DNA: TGTGCCAGCAGCGCTTCATGGGGACAGGGCGATATTCAGTACTTC. The chain combines TRBV9 with TRBJ2-4; 9 nucleotides align to TRBD1. This CDR3 comprises 15 residues. The V gene's germline CDR1 is SGDLS and CDR2 YYNGEE. The V segment lost 3 bases and the J segment 10 bases; nucleotides outside the gene matches: 11.

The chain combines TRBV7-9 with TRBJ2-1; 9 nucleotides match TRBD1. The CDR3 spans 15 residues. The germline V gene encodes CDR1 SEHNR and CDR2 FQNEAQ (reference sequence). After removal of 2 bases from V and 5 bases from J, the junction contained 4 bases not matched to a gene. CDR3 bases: TGTGCCAGCAGCTTAACGGGACAGGGACACAATGAGCAGTTCTTC. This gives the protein CASSLTGQGHNEQFF.

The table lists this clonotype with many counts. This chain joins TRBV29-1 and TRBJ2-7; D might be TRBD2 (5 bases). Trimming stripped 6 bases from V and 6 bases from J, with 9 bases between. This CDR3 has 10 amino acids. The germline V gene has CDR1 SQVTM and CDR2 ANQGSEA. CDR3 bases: TGCAGCGTGGTAGGAGGCGAGCAGTACTTC. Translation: CSVVGGEQYF.

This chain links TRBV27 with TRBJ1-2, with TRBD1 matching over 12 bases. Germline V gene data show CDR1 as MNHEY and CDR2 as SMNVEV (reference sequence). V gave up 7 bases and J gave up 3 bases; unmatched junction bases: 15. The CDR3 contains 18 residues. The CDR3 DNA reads TGTGCCAGCACGCTCAATTGGGACAGGGGGCGTTGGTACTATGGCTACACCTTC. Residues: CASTLNWDRGRWYYGYTF.

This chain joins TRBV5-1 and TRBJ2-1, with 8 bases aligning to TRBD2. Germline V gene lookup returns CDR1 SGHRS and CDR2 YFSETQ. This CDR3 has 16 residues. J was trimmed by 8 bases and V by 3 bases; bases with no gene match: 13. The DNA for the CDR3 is TGCGCCAGCAGCTCACTGGAAGAGCGGGAGATGGATGAGCAGTTCTTC. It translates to CASSSLEEREMDEQFF.

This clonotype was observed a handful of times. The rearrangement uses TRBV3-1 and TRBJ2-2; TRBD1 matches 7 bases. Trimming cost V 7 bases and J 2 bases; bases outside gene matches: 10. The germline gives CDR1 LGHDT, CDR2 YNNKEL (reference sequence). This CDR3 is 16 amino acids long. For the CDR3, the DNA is TGTGCCAGCACCACTTACCGGGACAGTAACACCGGGGAGCTGTTTTTT. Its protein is CASTTYRDSNTGELFF.

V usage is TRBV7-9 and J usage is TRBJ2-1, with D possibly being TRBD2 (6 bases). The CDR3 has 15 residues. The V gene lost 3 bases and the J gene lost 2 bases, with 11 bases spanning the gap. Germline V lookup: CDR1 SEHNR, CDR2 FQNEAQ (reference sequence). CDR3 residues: CASSFQRAPYNEQFF. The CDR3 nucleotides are TGTGCCAGCAGCTTCCAGCGGGCCCCCTACAATGAGCAGTTCTTC.

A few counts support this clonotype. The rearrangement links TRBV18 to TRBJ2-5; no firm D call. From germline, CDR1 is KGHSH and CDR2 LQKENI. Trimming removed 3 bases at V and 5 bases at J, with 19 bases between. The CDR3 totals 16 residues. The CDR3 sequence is CASSPTAATSMETQYF. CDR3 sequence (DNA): TGTGCCAGCTCACCTACGGCCGCCACGTCGATGGAGACCCAGTACTTC.

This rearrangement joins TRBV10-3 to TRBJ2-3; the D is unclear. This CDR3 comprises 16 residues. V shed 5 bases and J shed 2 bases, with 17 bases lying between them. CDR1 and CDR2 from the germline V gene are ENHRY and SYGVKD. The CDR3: CAISRGYGSDTDTQYF. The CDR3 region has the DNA TGTGCCATCAGTCGTGGTTACGGGTCGGACACAGATACGCAGTATTTT.

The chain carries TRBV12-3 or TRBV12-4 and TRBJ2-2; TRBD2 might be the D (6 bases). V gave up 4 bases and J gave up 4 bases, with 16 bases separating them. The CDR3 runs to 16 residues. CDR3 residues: CASSSQGGIGTGELFF. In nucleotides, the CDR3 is TGTGCCAGCAGTTCTCAAGGAGGGATCGGCACCGGGGAGCTGTTTTTT.

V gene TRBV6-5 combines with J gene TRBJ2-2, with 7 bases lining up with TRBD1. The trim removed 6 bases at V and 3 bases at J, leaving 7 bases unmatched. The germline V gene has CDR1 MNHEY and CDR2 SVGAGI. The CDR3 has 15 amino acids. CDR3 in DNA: TGTGCCAGCAGGGCTCAGGGGGTGGACACCGGGGAGCTGTTTTTT. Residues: CASRAQGVDTGELFF.

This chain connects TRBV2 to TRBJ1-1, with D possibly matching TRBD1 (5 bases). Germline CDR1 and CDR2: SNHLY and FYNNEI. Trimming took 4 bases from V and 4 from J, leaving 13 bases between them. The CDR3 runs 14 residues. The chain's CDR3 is CASSVVRGATEAFF. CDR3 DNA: TGTGCCAGCAGTGTAGTACGGGGCGCCACTGAAGCTTTCTTT.

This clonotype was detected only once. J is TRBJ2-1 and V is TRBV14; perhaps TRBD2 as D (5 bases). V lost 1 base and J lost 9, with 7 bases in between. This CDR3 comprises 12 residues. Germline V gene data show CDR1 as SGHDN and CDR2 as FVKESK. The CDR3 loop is CASSQVAGEQFF. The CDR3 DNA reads TGTGCCAGCAGCCAAGTTGCGGGTGAGCAGTTCTTC. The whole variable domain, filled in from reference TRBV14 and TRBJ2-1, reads EAGVTQFPSHSVIEKGQTVTLRCDPISGHDNLYWYRRVMGKEIKFLLHFVKESKQDESGMPNNRFLAERTGGTYSTLKVQPAELEDSGVYFCASSQVAGEQFFGPGTRLTVL.

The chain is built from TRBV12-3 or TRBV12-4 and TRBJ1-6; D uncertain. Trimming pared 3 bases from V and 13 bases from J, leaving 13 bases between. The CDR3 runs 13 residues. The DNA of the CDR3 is TGTGCCAGCAGTTTCGGAGGTGAATTGCCCCTCCACTTT. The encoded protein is CASSFGGELPLHF.